Shown below are 27 T cell receptor beta chains from a single sample sequenced in a study of T-cell reconstitution after alpha-beta-depleted transplantation in children. The library targeted TCRbeta and was prepared with unique molecular identifiers. A single record per CDR3 protein comes from TCRdb applying MiXCR to the PCR reads. This sample has hundreds of thousands of distinct CDR3 sequences, with more than 20% found just once. Sequenced here: PBMCs, mostly from graft donor cells, sampled 360 days after TCRalphabeta/CD19-depleted stem cell transplant. The receptors shown here come from a boy less than two years old who had a stem cell transplant for acute myeloid leukemia, so the T cells may come from the graft donor.

This clonotype came up a few times. This chain links TRBV15 with TRBJ1-1; D gene ambiguous. CDR3 length equals 17 residues. V was clipped by 0 bases and J by 0 bases, with 14 bases between them. The germline gives CDR1 LNHNV, CDR2 YYDKDF (reference sequence). The CDR3 region is CATSRDRGIPMNTEAFF. CDR3 bases: TGTGCCACCAGCAGAGATCGAGGAATCCCAATGAACACTGAAGCTTTCTTT.

The chain couples TRBV4-3 to TRBJ1-2, with a possible D match to TRBD1 (6 bases). The germline gives CDR1 LGHNA, CDR2 YSLEER. The V end lost 4 bases, the J end lost 4 bases, and 25 bases lay between the germline ends. The CDR3 has 18 amino acids. CDR3 protein: CASSRTTQGFTSFYGYTF. For the CDR3, the DNA is TGCGCCAGCAGCCGAACCACCCAGGGGTTTACCTCTTTCTATGGCTACACCTTC.

This clonotype was seen many times. The chain employs TRBV20-1 and TRBJ2-3; 9 bases are shared with TRBD2. V was clipped by 3 bases and J by 6 bases; unmatched bases: 7. This CDR3 spans 14 amino acids. From germline, CDR1 is DFQATT and CDR2 SNEGSKA (reference sequence). CDR3 sequence (DNA): TGCAGTGCTAGGCTGACTAGCGGTCAGGATACGCAGTATTTT. Translating it yields CSARLTSGQDTQYF.

This clonotype was found many times. The chain combines TRBV20-1 with TRBJ1-6; 7 bases align to TRBD1. Losses at the gene ends were 6 bases for V and 7 bases for J; bases not matched to a gene: 6. The germline gives CDR1 DFQATT, CDR2 SNEGSKA (reference sequence). This CDR3 contains 13 residues. CDR3 DNA: TGCAGTGCCAGGGGGGGCGGAAATTCACCCCTCCACTTT. Its protein is CSARGGGNSPLHF.

This clonotype was picked up a small number of times. The CDR3 is CASSITQGWEKLFF. The CDR3 region has the DNA TGCGCCAGCAGCATAACGCAGGGTTGGGAAAAACTGTTTTTT. The V gene is TRBV5-1, the J gene TRBJ1-4; D might be TRBD1 (5 bases). With 4 bases removed from V and 8 bases from J, the gap between germline ends came to 15 bases. CDR1 is SGHRS and CDR2 is YFSETQ in the germline V gene. The CDR3 is 14 residues long.

The J gene is TRBJ2-7, the V gene TRBV6-2 or TRBV6-3; no definite D call. This CDR3 has 13 residues. CDR1 is MNHEY and CDR2 is SVGEGT in the germline V gene. V dropped 6 bases and J dropped 3 bases, with 12 bases sitting between them. In DNA form, the CDR3 reads TGTGCCAGCAGACCTGGTCAAGACTACGAGCAGTACTTC. Translation gives CASRPGQDYEQYF.

This chain joins TRBV27 and TRBJ2-1; D is ambiguous. Trimming took 0 bases from V and 3 from J, leaving 3 bases between them. The CDR3 loop spans 13 amino acids. Looked up from germline, CDR1 is MNHEY and CDR2 is SMNVEV (reference sequence). The CDR3 is CASSLSFYNEQFF. For the CDR3, the DNA is TGTGCCAGCAGTTTATCTTTCTACAATGAGCAGTTCTTC.

The rearrangement links TRBV20-1 to TRBJ2-2; TRBD1 is a possible D gene (6 bases). V gave up 0 bases and J gave up 1 base, with 12 bases separating them. Germline CDR1 DFQATT, CDR2 SNEGSKA (reference sequence). The CDR3 is made up of 16 amino acids. Written as DNA, the CDR3 is TGCAGTGCTAGAGATTATCGGGGACAGAACACCGGGGAGCTGTTTTTT. Protein: CSARDYRGQNTGELFF.

This clonotype has only a few counts. The chain employs TRBV20-1 and TRBJ2-5; D ambiguous. The germline gives CDR1 DFQATT, CDR2 SNEGSKA (reference sequence). This CDR3 contains 11 residues. Trimming took 1 base from V and 5 from J, leaving 5 bases between them. CDR3 nucleotide sequence: TGCAGTGCTAGAGCAACCGAGACCCAGTACTTC. Translated, it gives CSARATETQYF.

This clonotype was seen at least ten times. V usage is TRBV12-3 or TRBV12-4 and J usage is TRBJ2-1; D is uncertain. The CDR3 contains 17 residues. The germline V and J ends were trimmed by 3 bases and 1 base, with 16 bases remaining between them. The CDR3: CASSFMFERLSYNEQFF. The CDR3 DNA reads TGTGCCAGCAGTTTTATGTTTGAGCGTCTTTCCTACAATGAGCAGTTCTTC.

A few counts support this clonotype. The chain couples TRBV25-1 to TRBJ2-1, with D perhaps being TRBD1 or TRBD2 (5 bases each). This CDR3 has 15 amino acids. The germline V gene encodes CDR1 MGHDK and CDR2 SYGVNS. Deletions cut 7 bases from V and 3 bases from J, with 16 bases between. CDR3 coding DNA: TGTGCCAGCACCCGGACACGGGGATTCTACAATGAGCAGTTCTTC. Its translation: CASTRTRGFYNEQFF.

The V gene is TRBV27, the J gene TRBJ1-6; 11 nucleotides match TRBD1. V was pared by 3 bases and J by 9 bases, with 4 bases of the junction left unmatched. Germline V lookup: CDR1 MNHEY, CDR2 SMNVEV (reference sequence). The CDR3 runs 15 residues. CDR3 region: CASSLVGTGGSPLHF. In DNA, the CDR3 is TGTGCCAGCAGTTTGGTCGGGACAGGGGGTTCACCCCTCCACTTT.

The chain carries TRBV3-1 and TRBJ2-1; TRBD1 aligns across 7 bases. Germline V lookup: CDR1 LGHDT, CDR2 YNNKEL (reference sequence). The ends lost 0 bases at V and 9 bases at J; junction bases unmatched: 17. The CDR3 has 18 amino acids. DNA of the CDR3: TGTGCCAGCAGCCAAGATTTGGACAGGCGTATCGTTATGAGTGAGCAGTTCTTC. Amino acid sequence: CASSQDLDRRIVMSEQFF.

Many counts were recorded for this clonotype. This rearrangement joins TRBV5-5 to TRBJ1-1; D unresolved. CDR3 length: 13 amino acids. With 0 bases removed from V and 5 bases from J, the gap between germline ends came to 8 bases. Germline V gene lookup returns CDR1 SGHKS and CDR2 YYEKEE (reference sequence). CDR3 region: CASSLGPLTEAFF. DNA for the CDR3: TGTGCCAGCAGCTTGGGGCCCTTAACTGAAGCTTTCTTT.

The chain uses TRBV10-2 and TRBJ2-3, with D unclear. The CDR3 sequence is 10 residues long. Germline V lookup: CDR1 WSHSY, CDR2 SAAADI. The V end lost 8 bases, the J end lost 5 bases, and 5 bases lay between the germline ends. Written as DNA, the CDR3 is TGCGCCAGCCGGTTAGATACGCAGTATTTT. Its protein product is CASRLDTQYF.

The CDR3, as DNA: TGTGCCAGCAGCTTAGGCGGGAACTCCTACGAGCAGTACTTC. Translation gives CASSLGGNSYEQYF. The chain is built from TRBV7-6 and TRBJ2-7, with D possibly TRBD2 on 6 matching bases. Germline loops: CDR1 SGHVS, CDR2 FNYEAQ. The V gene lost 1 base and the J gene lost 0 bases, with 7 bases spanning the gap. CDR3 length equals 14 residues.

This clonotype has a handful of counts. This chain connects TRBV28 to TRBJ2-7; 9 positions agree with TRBD1. The V segment lost 6 bases and the J segment 5 bases; nucleotides outside the gene matches: 8. This CDR3 contains 14 residues. In germline, CDR1 is MDHEN, CDR2 SYDVKM. CDR3 sequence reads: CASSLGDRDHEQYF. CDR3 in DNA: TGTGCCAGCAGCCTGGGGGACAGGGACCACGAGCAGTACTTC. The variable domain in full, completed from reference TRBV28 and TRBJ2-7, reads DVKVTQSSRYLVKRTGEKVFLECVQDMDHENMFWYRQDPGLGLRLIYFSYDVKMKEKGDIPEGYSVSREKKERFSLILESASTNQTSMYLCASSLGDRDHEQYFGPGTRLTVT.

V is TRBV20-1 and J is TRBJ2-2; 8 nucleotides agree with TRBD1. V was clipped by 3 bases and J by 0 bases; unmatched bases: 9. Germline-derived CDR1 and CDR2 are DFQATT and SNEGSKA (reference sequence). The CDR3 spans 17 residues. For the CDR3, the DNA is TGCAGTGCTAGGAGGGCTACAGGGGGTACGAACACCGGGGAGCTGTTTTTT. Protein: CSARRATGGTNTGELFF.

This clonotype was counted ten times or more. This sequence joins TRBV2 and TRBJ2-3; TRBD2 might be the D (6 bases). The V end lost 8 bases, the J end lost 4 bases, and 22 bases lay between the germline ends. CDR1 is SNHLY, CDR2 FYNNEI, per germline. This CDR3 spans 16 amino acids. CDR3 loop: CASLPLTDPGADTQYF. The CDR3 DNA reads as TGTGCCAGCCTCCCCCTGACTGATCCGGGGGCAGATACGCAGTATTTT.

On this clonotype itself: Compared with germline, one end of the junction differs, possibly owing to a read error. The V call is TRBV5-8, the J call TRBJ1-6, with TRBD1 matching 9 bases. Germline V gene sequence: CDR1 SGHTS, CDR2 YDEGEE. The CDR3 is 15 amino acids. The CDR3 reads CASVTGGTINSPLYF. CDR3 nucleotide sequence: TGTGCCAGCGTAACAGGGGGCACTATTAATTCACCCCTCTACTTT.

This clonotype showed up just a few times. The chain employs TRBV12-3 or TRBV12-4 and TRBJ2-7; TRBD1 agrees at 7 bases. The CDR3 has 15 residues. The J segment lost 0 bases and the V segment lost 6 bases, leaving 8 bases of the junction unmatched. CDR3 coding DNA: TGTGCCAGCAGCCCTGAGGGGGCGAGCTCCTACGAGCAGTACTTC. Amino acid sequence: CASSPEGASSYEQYF.

The sample holds many counts of this clonotype. The chain couples TRBV5-1 to TRBJ1-2; 7 bases map to TRBD1. V was pared by 2 bases and J by 3 bases, with 7 bases of the junction left unmatched. This CDR3 is 15 amino acids long. The germline CDR1 and CDR2 sequences are SGHRS and YFSETQ. CDR3 nucleotides: TGCGCCAGCAGCTTACGGGGACAGTGGGACTATGGCTACACCTTC. Amino acid sequence: CASSLRGQWDYGYTF. Drawing the rest from reference TRBV5-1 and TRBJ1-2, the complete variable domain is KAGVTQTPRYLIKTRGQQVTLSCSPISGHRSVSWYQQTPGQGLQFLFEYFSETQRNKGNFPGRFSGRQFSNSRSEMNVSTLELGDSALYLCASSLRGQWDYGYTFGSGTRLTVV.

This CDR3 is CASRALEVPEAFF. Here the CDR3 DNA reads TGTGCCAGCAGGGCTCTTGAAGTACCTGAAGCTTTCTTT. V gene TRBV6-5 combines with J gene TRBJ1-1; D not certain. CDR3 length equals 13 residues. Germline V gene data show CDR1 as MNHEY and CDR2 as SVGAGI. V was clipped by 6 bases and J by 6 bases, with 14 bases between them.

The CDR3 nucleotides are TGCAGTGCTAGTCTACCGGCCTACAATGAGCAGTTCTTC. This translates into CSASLPAYNEQFF. The V gene is TRBV20-1, the J gene TRBJ2-1, with D unclear. The CDR3 loop spans 13 amino acids. V shed 3 bases and J shed 2 bases, with 8 bases lying between them. CDR1 DFQATT and CDR2 SNEGSKA come from the germline V gene (reference sequence).

The chain combines TRBV7-6 with TRBJ1-2, with 10 bases aligning to TRBD1. Germline V gives CDR1 SGHVS, CDR2 FNYEAQ. The CDR3 is made up of 16 amino acids. The ends lost 4 bases at V and 8 bases at J; junction bases unmatched: 13. Here the CDR3 reads CASSSRSGQGTSGYTF. The CDR3, as DNA: TGTGCCAGCAGCTCCCGCTCGGGACAGGGGACGTCGGGCTACACCTTC.

This clonotype was seen only a few times. The chain links TRBV4-1 to TRBJ2-1, with TRBD2 matching 8 bases. Germline V CDR1 and CDR2: MGHRA, YSYEKL. J gave up 10 bases and V 4 bases, and 9 bases lay outside the gene matches. There are 14 residues in the CDR3. The CDR3, as DNA: TGCGCCAGCAGCCTTCACGGGGGGGCATGGGAGCAGTTCTTC. Translated: CASSLHGGAWEQFF.

The J gene is TRBJ1-4, the V gene TRBV19; D is perhaps TRBD1 (5 bases). Germline V gives CDR1 LNHDA, CDR2 SQIVND (reference sequence). Trimming left V 6 bases short and J 8 bases short, with 19 bases between. CDR3 length: 15 residues. CDR3: CASRMSQGSEEKLFF. The CDR3 region has the DNA TGTGCCAGTAGGATGTCTCAGGGATCGGAGGAAAAACTGTTTTTT.